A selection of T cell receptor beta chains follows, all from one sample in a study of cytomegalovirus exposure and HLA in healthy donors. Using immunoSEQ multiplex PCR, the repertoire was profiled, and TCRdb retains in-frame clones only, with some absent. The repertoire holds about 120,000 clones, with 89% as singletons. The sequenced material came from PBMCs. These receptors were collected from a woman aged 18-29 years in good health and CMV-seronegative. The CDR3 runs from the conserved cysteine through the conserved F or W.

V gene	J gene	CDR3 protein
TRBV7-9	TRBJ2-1	CASSFGQGNEQFF
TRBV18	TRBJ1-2	CASSPARDGYGYTF
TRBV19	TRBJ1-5	CASSTAVGQPQHF
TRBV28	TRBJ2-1	CASSLTAYNEQFF
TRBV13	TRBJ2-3	CASSLDRTSTDTQYF
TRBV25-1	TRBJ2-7	CASGRQGVWEQYF
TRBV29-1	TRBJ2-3	CSAHQLTGATDTQYF
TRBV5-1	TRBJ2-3	CASSPSRTAIDTQYF
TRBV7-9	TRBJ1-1	CASSLQGQMNTEAFF
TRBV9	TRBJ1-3	CASSVASLTNTIYF
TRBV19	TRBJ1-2	CASSHIFGGIYGYTF
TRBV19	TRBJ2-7	CASSKDGQSYEQYF
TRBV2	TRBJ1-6	CASRDPDSHSPLHF
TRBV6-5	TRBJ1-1	CATSLSWQGVTEAFF
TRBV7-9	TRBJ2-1	CASSSPRLAGAQIYEQFF
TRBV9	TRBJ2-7	CASSSSSGQTYEQYF
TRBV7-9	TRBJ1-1	CASSPRTVMNTEAFF
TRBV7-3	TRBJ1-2	CASSPQGSGFAGYTF
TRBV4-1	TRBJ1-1	CASSQFRGNEAFF
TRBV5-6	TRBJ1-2	CASSYQGAGYTF
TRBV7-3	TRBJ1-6	CASSSGNSPLHF
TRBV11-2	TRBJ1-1	CASSGRQGGITEAFF
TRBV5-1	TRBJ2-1	CASSLVGSSGEQFF
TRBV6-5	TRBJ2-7	CASSSSGGRYEQYF
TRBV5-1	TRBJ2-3	CASSIAGTITDTQYF
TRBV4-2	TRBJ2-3	CASSQLLAGGPVLVVTSPPQYF
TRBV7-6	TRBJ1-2	CASSPQGINYGYTF
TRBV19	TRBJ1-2	CASTLRFGGALGYTF
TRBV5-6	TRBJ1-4	CASSFGQGGEKLFF
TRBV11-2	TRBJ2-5	CASSNRRGETQYF
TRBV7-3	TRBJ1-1	CASSWTGGAYTEAFF
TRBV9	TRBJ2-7	CASSATGQFYEQYF
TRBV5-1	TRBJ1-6	CASSLGTSAQHLHF
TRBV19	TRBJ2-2	CATTGQEGLNTGELFF
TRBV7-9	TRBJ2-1	CASTYRGNYNEQFF
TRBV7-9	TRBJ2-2	CASSFYSTGELFF
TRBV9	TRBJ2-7	CASSREPTGAYEQYF
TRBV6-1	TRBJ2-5	CASDGGGSGEETQYF
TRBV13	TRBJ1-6	CASSFRTAQPLHF
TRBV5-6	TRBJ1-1	CASSLGHAGPEAFF
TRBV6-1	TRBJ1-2	CASSPAGGNYGYTF
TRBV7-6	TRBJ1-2	CASSLDYEGAGGYTF
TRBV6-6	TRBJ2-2	CASSYPGELFF
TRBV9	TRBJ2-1	CASSAREPLAYNEQFF
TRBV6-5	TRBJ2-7	CASTPTGEGEQYF